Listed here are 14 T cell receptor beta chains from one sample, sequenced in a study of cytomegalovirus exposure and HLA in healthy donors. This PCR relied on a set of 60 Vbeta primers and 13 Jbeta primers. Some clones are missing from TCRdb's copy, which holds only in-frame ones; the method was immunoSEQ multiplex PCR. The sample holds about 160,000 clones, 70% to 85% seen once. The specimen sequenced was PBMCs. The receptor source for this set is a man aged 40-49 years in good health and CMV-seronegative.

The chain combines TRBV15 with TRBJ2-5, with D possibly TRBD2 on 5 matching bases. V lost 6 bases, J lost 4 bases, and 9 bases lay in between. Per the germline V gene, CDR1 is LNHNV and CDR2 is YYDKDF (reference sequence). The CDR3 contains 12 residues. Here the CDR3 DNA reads TGTGCCACCAGTTCCGGGGTAGAGACCCAGTACTTC. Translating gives CATSSGVETQYF.

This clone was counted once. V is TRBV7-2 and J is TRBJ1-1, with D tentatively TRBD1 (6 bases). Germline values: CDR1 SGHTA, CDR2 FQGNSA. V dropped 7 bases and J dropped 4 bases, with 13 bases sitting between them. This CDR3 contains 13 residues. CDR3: CASTPRGITEAFF. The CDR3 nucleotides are TGTGCCAGCACCCCAAGGGGGATCACTGAAGCTTTCTTT.

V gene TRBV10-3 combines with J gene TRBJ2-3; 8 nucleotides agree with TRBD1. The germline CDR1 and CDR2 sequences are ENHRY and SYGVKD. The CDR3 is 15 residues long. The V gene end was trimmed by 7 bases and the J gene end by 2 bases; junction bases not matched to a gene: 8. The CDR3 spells CAINPGQETTDTQYF. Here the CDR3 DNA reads TGTGCCATCAATCCGGGACAGGAAACCACAGATACGCAGTATTTT.

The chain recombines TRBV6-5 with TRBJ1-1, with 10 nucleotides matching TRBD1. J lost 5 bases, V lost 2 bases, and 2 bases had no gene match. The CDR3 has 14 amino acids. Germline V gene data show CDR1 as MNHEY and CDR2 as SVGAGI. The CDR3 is CASSYEGQGTEAFF. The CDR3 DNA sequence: TGTGCCAGCAGTTACGAGGGACAGGGGACTGAAGCTTTCTTT.

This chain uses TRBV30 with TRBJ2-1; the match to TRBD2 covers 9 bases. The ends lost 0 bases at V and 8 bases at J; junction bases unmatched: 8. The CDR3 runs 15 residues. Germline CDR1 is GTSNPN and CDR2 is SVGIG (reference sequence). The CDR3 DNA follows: TGTGCCTGGAGTGTACTTCGGCGGGAGGGGTATGAGCAGTTCTTC. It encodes CAWSVLRREGYEQFF.

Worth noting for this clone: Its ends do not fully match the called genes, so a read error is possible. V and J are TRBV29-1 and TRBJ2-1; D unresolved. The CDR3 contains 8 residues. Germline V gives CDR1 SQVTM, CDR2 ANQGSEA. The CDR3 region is CHNNEQFF. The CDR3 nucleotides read TGTCACAACAATGAGCAGTTCTTC.

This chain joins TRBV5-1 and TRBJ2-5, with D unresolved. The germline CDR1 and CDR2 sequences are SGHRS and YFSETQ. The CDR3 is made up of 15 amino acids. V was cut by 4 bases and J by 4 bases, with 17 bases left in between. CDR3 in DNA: TGCGCCAGCAGCCCGGGTCCCCGGGTCGGAGAGACCCAGTACTTC. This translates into CASSPGPRVGETQYF. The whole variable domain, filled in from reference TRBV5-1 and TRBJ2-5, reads KAGVTQTPRYLIKTRGQQVTLSCSPISGHRSVSWYQQTPGQGLQFLFEYFSETQRNKGNFPGRFSGRQFSNSRSEMNVSTLELGDSALYLCASSPGPRVGETQYFGPGTRLLVL.

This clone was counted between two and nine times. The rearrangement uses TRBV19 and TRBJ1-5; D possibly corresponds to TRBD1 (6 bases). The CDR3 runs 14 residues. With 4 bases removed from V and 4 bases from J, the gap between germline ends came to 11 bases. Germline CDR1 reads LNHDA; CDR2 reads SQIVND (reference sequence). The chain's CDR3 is CASSTRGMNQPQHF. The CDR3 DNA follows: TGTGCCAGTAGTACCAGGGGTATGAATCAGCCCCAGCATTTT.

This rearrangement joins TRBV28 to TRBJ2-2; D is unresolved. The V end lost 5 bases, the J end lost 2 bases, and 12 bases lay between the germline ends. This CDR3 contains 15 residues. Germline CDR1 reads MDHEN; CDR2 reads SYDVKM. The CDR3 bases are TGTGCCAGCAGTCCAGAGCAGGTCAACACCGGGGAGCTGTTTTTT. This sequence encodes CASSPEQVNTGELFF.

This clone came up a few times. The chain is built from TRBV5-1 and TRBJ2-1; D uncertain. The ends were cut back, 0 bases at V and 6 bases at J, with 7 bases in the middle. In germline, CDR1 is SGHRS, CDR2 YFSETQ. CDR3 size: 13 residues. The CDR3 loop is CASSLVPGNEQFF. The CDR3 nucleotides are TGCGCCAGCAGCTTGGTCCCGGGCAATGAGCAGTTCTTC.

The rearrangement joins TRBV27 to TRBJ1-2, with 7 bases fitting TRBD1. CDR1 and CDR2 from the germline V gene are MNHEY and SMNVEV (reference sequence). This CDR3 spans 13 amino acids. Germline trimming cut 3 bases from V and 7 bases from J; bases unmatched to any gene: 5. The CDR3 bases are TGTGCCAGCAGTTTGGGGGGACAGAGTGGCTACACCTTC. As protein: CASSLGGQSGYTF.

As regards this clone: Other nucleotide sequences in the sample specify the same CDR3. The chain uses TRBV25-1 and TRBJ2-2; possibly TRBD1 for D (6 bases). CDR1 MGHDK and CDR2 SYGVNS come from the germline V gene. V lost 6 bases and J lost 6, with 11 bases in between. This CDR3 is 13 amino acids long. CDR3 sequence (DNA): TGTGCCAGCAGCGGCCAGGGGTCCGGGGAGCTGTTTTTT. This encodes CASSGQGSGELFF.

Here the CDR3 reads CASSYFRDRENEQFF. CDR3 sequence (DNA): TGTGCCAGCAGTTACTTCCGGGACAGGGAAAATGAGCAGTTCTTC. J is TRBJ2-1 and V is TRBV6-5, with TRBD1 identical over 9 bases. The germline V gene has CDR1 MNHEY and CDR2 SVGAGI. J gave up 7 bases and V 1 base, and 5 bases lay outside the gene matches. The CDR3 length is 15 residues.

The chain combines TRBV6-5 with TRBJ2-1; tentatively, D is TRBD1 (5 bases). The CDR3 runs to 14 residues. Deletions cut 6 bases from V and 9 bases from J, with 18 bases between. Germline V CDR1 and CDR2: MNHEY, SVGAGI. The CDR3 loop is CASRVNSPRGEQFF. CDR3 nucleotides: TGTGCCAGCAGGGTTAACAGCCCAAGGGGTGAGCAGTTCTTC.